This TCR beta chain originates from a study of T cell repertoires in cytomegalovirus infection. Study background: Through public TCR beta signatures, both CMV infection and matching HLA type were indicated.

Study conclusions and caveats: In two of eight donors, the top clonotype was HLA-C-restricted CMV-specific.

In the case of this clonotype: Antigen unknown.

TCRdb re-called the reads through MiXCR, storing one row per CDR3 protein. The sample yields some 150,000 distinct CDR3 sequences, less than 25% seen once. Trimming cost V 2 bases and J 4 bases, with 14 bases left between them. The germline V gene has CDR1 MNHNY and CDR2 SVGAGI (reference sequence). The CDR3 sequence is 15 residues long. Sequencing was performed on PBMCs. The sequence came from a human donor in good health (CMV status not recorded). Some clones in this sample may be carry-over from other donors' samples. The genes are TRBV6-6 and TRBJ2-5; the D gene is possibly TRBD1 (5 bases). The CDR3 region is CASSYGPPRGETQYF. In DNA form, the CDR3 reads TGTGCCAGCAGTTACGGGCCTCCTAGGGGAGAGACCCAGTACTTC.